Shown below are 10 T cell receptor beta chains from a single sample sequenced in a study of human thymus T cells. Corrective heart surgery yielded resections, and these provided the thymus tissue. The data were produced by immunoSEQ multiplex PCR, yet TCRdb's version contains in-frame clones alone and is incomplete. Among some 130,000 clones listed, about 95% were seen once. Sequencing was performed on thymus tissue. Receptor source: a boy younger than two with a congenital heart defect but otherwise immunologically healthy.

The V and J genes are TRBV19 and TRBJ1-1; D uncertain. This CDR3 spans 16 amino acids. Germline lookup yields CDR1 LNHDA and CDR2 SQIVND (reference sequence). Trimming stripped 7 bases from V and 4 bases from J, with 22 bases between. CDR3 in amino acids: CASKPPPEQASTEAFF. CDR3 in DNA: TGTGCCAGTAAACCCCCCCCGGAGCAGGCAAGCACTGAAGCTTTCTTT.

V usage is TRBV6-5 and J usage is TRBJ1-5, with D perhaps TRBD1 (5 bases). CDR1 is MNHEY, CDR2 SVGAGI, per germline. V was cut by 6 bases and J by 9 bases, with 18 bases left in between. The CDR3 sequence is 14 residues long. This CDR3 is CASSPPGPGGPQHF. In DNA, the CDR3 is TGTGCCAGCAGCCCACCGGGGCCGGGGGGGCCCCAGCATTTT.

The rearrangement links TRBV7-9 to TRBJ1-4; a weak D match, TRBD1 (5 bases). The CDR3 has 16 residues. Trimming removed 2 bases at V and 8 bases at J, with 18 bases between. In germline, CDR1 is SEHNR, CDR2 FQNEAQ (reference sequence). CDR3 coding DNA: TGTGCCAGCAGCTTACCCCGCGGCAGGGTGGCCGAAAAACTGTTTTTT. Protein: CASSLPRGRVAEKLFF.

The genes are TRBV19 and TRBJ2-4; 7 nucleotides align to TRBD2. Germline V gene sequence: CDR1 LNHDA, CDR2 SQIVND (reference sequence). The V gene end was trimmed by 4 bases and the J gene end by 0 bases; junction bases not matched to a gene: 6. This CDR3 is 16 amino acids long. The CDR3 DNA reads TGTGCCAGTAGTACCCCTGGGGGGGGAGCCAAAAACATTCAGTACTTC. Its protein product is CASSTPGGGAKNIQYF.

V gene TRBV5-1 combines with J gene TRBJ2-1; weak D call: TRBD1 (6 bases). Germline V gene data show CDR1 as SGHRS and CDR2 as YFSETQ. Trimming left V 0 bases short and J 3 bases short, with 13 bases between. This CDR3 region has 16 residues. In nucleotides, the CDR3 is TGCGCCAGCAGCTTGGCCTCAGGGGAAAGCTACAATGAGCAGTTCTTC. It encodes CASSLASGESYNEQFF.

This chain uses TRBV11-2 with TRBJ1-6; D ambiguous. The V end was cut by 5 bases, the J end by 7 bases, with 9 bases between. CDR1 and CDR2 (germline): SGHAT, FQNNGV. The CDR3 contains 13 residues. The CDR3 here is CASSQRTNSPLHF. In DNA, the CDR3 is TGTGCCAGCAGCCAGAGGACGAATTCACCCCTCCACTTT. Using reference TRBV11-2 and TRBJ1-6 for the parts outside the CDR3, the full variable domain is EAGVAQSPRYKIIEKRQSVAFWCNPISGHATLYWYQQILGQGPKLLIQFQNNGVVDDSQLPKDRFSAERLKGVDSTLKIQPAKLEDSAVYLCASSQRTNSPLHFGNGTRLTVT.

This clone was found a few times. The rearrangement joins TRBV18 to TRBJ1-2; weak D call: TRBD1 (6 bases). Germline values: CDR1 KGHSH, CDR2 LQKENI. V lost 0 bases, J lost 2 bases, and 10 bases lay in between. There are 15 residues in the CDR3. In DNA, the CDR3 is TGTGCCAGCTCACCACCGTGGGGGGCAAACTATGGCTACACCTTC. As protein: CASSPPWGANYGYTF.

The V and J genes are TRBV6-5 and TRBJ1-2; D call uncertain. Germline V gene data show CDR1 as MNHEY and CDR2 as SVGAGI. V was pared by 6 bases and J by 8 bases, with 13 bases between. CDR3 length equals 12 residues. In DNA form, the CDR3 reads TGTGCCAGCAGAGGCGCCTTTTGGGGCTACACCTTC. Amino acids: CASRGAFWGYTF.

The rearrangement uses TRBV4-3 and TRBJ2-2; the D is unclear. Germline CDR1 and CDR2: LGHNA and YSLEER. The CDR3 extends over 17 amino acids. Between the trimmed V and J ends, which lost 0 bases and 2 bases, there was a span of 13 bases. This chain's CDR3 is CASSQDLTRFNTGELFF. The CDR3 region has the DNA TGCGCCAGCAGCCAAGATCTGACCCGATTTAACACCGGGGAGCTGTTTTTT.

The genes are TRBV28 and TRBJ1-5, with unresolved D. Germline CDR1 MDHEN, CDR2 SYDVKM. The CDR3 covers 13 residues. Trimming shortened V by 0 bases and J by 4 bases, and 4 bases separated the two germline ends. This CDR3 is CASSLWGNQPQHF. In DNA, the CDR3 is TGTGCCAGCAGTTTATGGGGTAATCAGCCCCAGCATTTT.